Each of the 6 T cell receptor beta chains below was sequenced from the same sample in a study of cytomegalovirus exposure and HLA in healthy donors. The PCR contained 60 Vbeta and 13 Jbeta primers. The assay was immunoSEQ multiplex PCR, and TCRdb's table has in-frame clones only and misses some. Altogether 150,000 or so clones are present, approximately 80% being singletons, with the ten largest covering about 3.1%. The sequencing sample was made of PBMCs. The receptors originated from a woman aged 45-65 years in good health and CMV-seropositive.

The rearrangement joins TRBV2 to TRBJ1-5, with D perhaps matching TRBD1 (6 bases). The germline CDR1 and CDR2 sequences are SNHLY and FYNNEI. The CDR3 consists of 15 residues. Between the trimmed V and J ends, which lost 3 bases and 5 bases, there was a span of 14 bases. Here the CDR3 DNA reads TGTGCCAGCAGTGAGGGGGCAGGTATTTATCAGCCCCAGCATTTT. Its protein product is CASSEGAGIYQPQHF.

The chain is built from TRBV6-1 and TRBJ1-5; D is ambiguous. CDR3 length: 13 amino acids. Germline CDR1 MNHNS, CDR2 SASEGT. V lost 5 bases and J 5 bases, leaving 10 bases between the germline ends. CDR3: CASSTAGDQPQHF. DNA of the CDR3: TGTGCCAGCAGTACGGCGGGCGATCAGCCCCAGCATTTT.

The genes are TRBV10-3 and TRBJ2-2; either TRBD1 or TRBD2 may fit D (6 bases each). V gave up 10 bases and J gave up 2 bases, with 23 bases separating them. Germline V gene lookup returns CDR1 ENHRY and CDR2 SYGVKD. CDR3 size: 17 residues. The CDR3 nucleotides read TGTGCCACCAGGGGCGCGCCCGGCGGGACCAACACCGGGGAGCTGTTTTTT. The encoded protein is CATRGAPGGTNTGELFF.

The chain couples TRBV28 to TRBJ2-7; 9 nucleotides line up with TRBD1. This CDR3 contains 17 residues. Germline V lookup: CDR1 MDHEN, CDR2 SYDVKM. V shed 6 bases and J 1 base; nucleotides not matched to a gene: 13. The CDR3 DNA reads as TGTGCCAGCAGCCGAGGCGGAGGGACAGGGATTTCCTACGAGCAGTACTTC. This sequence encodes CASSRGGGTGISYEQYF.

The chain uses TRBV7-2 and TRBJ2-3, with TRBD1 identical over 10 bases. The J segment lost 2 bases and the V segment lost 2 bases, leaving 1 base of the junction unmatched. Per the germline V gene, CDR1 is SGHTA and CDR2 is FQGNSA. This CDR3 is 15 amino acids long. The CDR3, as DNA: TGTGCCAGCAGCTTAAGACAGGGGGCCACAGATACGCAGTATTTT. It yields the protein CASSLRQGATDTQYF.

This clone came up once. V and J are TRBV5-5 and TRBJ1-2, with D possibly being TRBD1 (6 bases). Trimming removed 2 bases at V and 3 bases at J, with 8 bases between. Germline V gene sequence: CDR1 SGHKS, CDR2 YYEKEE (reference sequence). The CDR3 is 13 residues long. CDR3: CASSFSGDYGYTF. For the CDR3, the DNA is TGTGCCAGCAGCTTTTCAGGGGACTATGGCTACACCTTC.